This T cell receptor (beta chain) was observed in a study of blood T cell repertoires in COVID-19. About the study: The cDNA or gDNA used as material had been derived from T cells, B-cell-depleted T cells, or PBMCs.

Per the study methods: Quantification of nucleated cells was approximated via reference gene primer amplification. Generated by immunoSEQ multiplex PCR, the TCRdb table keeps only in-frame clones and is missing some. Clone size and V and J calls were adopted from that table, with D and trimming inferred from the DNA. Of some 430,000 clones in the sample, about 90% were seen once. V shed 0 bases, J shed 3 bases, and the junction held 6 bases outside the gene matches. Germline lookup yields CDR1 LGHDT and CDR2 YNNKEL (reference sequence). CDR3 length: 17 residues. Participant ages covered about 18 to 89 years across some 25 US areas. Symptom resolution, clearance, or two negative PCRs marked donors in Cohort 3 as recovered.

The chain carries TRBV3-1 (or the pseudogene TRBV3-2) and TRBJ2-1; 9 bases agree with TRBD1. This TCR derives from a man between 18 and 35 years old who had recovered from COVID-19. The sample was PBMCs or T cells enriched from blood (not recorded which). For the CDR3, the DNA is TGTGCCAGCAGCCAAGATGGGACAGGGCCTGTCTACAATGAGCAGTTCTTC. It translates to CASSQDGTGPVYNEQFF.